The 25 T cell receptor beta chains given below trace back to one sample, sequenced in a study of T cell repertoires in cytomegalovirus infection. MiXCR, applied by TCRdb to the reads, yields one record per CDR3 protein. The sample yields 800,000 to 950,000 distinct CDR3 sequences, less than 35% seen once. Their antigens remain unidentified. Sequencing used cultured CD8+ T cells from PBMCs, obtained from culture after CMV antigen stimulation. Receptors were obtained from a human donor in good health (CMV status not recorded). Some clones in this sample may be carry-over from other donors' samples.

The V call is TRBV5-1, the J call TRBJ2-5, with TRBD2 matching over 7 bases. This CDR3 is 13 amino acids long. The V gene end was trimmed by 5 bases and the J gene end by 4 bases; junction bases not matched to a gene: 5. In germline, CDR1 is SGHRS, CDR2 YFSETQ. The CDR3 reads CASRTSGGETQYF. In nucleotides, the CDR3 is TGCGCCAGCAGGACATCGGGGGGAGAGACCCAGTACTTC. The full variable domain, completed using reference TRBV5-1 and TRBJ2-5, is KAGVTQTPRYLIKTRGQQVTLSCSPISGHRSVSWYQQTPGQGLQFLFEYFSETQRNKGNFPGRFSGRQFSNSRSEMNVSTLELGDSALYLCASRTSGGETQYFGPGTRLLVL.

This sequence joins TRBV7-8 and TRBJ1-4, with 7 positions matching TRBD1. Germline CDR1 and CDR2: SGHVS and FQNEAQ. This CDR3 contains 16 residues. V shed 2 bases and J 4 bases; nucleotides not matched to a gene: 7. CDR3 sequence (DNA): TGTGCCAGCAGCTTATCCCACAGGGGAATTAATGAAAAACTGTTTTTT. The encoded protein is CASSLSHRGINEKLFF.

This clonotype was found a few times. This rearrangement joins TRBV6-4 to TRBJ1-2, with D possibly matching TRBD1 (6 bases). Germline-derived CDR1 and CDR2 are MRHNA and SNTAGT. The length of the CDR3 is 11 residues. Trimming removed 3 bases at V and 10 bases at J, with 9 bases between. The DNA of the CDR3 is TGTGCCAGCAGTGAAGGACAGATCTACACCTTC. Amino acid sequence: CASSEGQIYTF.

This clonotype was observed a handful of times. This rearrangement joins TRBV12-3 or TRBV12-4 to TRBJ1-5; D gene ambiguous. V was clipped by 5 bases and J by 4 bases, with 12 bases between them. CDR3 length: 14 residues. For the CDR3, the DNA is TGTGCCAGCAGTAACCGGGCCTTTAATCAGCCCCAGCATTTT. It codes for CASSNRAFNQPQHF.

This clonotype is a singleton in its sample. The CDR3 DNA follows: TGTGCCAGCAGGTACCGGGGGGTTTGGGGCGAGCAGTACGTC. As protein: CASRYRGVWGEQYV. The chain recombines TRBV27 with TRBJ2-7; 7 nucleotides agree with TRBD2. Per germline, CDR1 MNHEY and CDR2 SMNVEV (reference sequence). CDR3 size: 14 residues. J was trimmed by 6 bases and V by 6 bases; bases with no gene match: 11.

The chain employs TRBV6-2 or TRBV6-3 and TRBJ1-2, with D tentatively TRBD1 (5 bases). The CDR3 spans 15 residues. Trimming took off 6 bases at V and 4 bases at J, with 18 bases between the two ends. Germline V CDR1 and CDR2: MNHEY, SVGEGT. The CDR3 here is CASSPKGFAPYGYTF. As DNA, the CDR3 is TGTGCCAGCAGCCCCAAGGGGTTCGCCCCCTATGGCTACACCTTC.

This clonotype appeared a few times. The chain couples TRBV10-3 to TRBJ2-1; D gene uncertain. The germline V and J ends were trimmed by 6 bases and 5 bases, with 8 bases remaining between them. This CDR3 region has 12 residues. Germline V gene lookup returns CDR1 ENHRY and CDR2 SYGVKD. CDR3 nucleotide sequence: TGTGCCATCAGGATTCGAGACAATGAGCAGTTCTTC. Translating gives CAIRIRDNEQFF.

The table lists this clonotype with a few counts. The chain has TRBV11-1 and TRBJ1-1; D call uncertain. V lost 2 bases and J lost 1, with 17 bases in between. In germline, CDR1 is SGHAT, CDR2 FQDESV (reference sequence). CDR3 length: 17 amino acids. This CDR3 is CASSLWPWGGANTEAFF. CDR3 DNA: TGTGCCAGCAGCTTATGGCCCTGGGGAGGTGCGAACACTGAAGCTTTCTTT.

CDR3 region: CASTPRPGNYGYTF. CDR3 DNA: TGTGCCAGCACTCCCCGGCCAGGGAACTATGGCTACACCTTC. The chain combines TRBV3-1 with TRBJ1-2; tentatively, D is TRBD1 (5 bases). With 7 bases removed from V and 2 bases from J, the gap between germline ends came to 14 bases. There are 14 residues in the CDR3. Germline CDR1 reads LGHDT; CDR2 reads YNNKEL (reference sequence).

The CDR3 DNA reads TGTGCCAGTTGGACAGAGGGTGAGCTGTTTTTT. This codes for CASWTEGELFF. The gene calls are TRBV6-6 and TRBJ2-2; possibly TRBD1 for D (6 bases). V was pared by 9 bases and J by 11 bases, with 13 bases between. CDR3 length: 11 residues. The germline gives CDR1 MNHNY, CDR2 SVGAGI (reference sequence).

This clonotype occurred a few times. This chain uses TRBV7-9 with TRBJ2-7, with D possibly TRBD2 on 6 matching bases. V was clipped by 4 bases and J by 2 bases, with 12 bases between them. CDR1 SEHNR and CDR2 FQNEAQ come from the germline V gene (reference sequence). The CDR3 contains 14 residues. The CDR3 sequence is CASSSRAGTYEQYF. The DNA for the CDR3 is TGTGCCAGCAGCTCTCGGGCGGGGACCTACGAGCAGTACTTC.

This clonotype is a singleton in its sample. J is TRBJ2-3 and V is TRBV25-1, with D perhaps being TRBD1 or TRBD2 (6 bases each). The CDR3 has 15 amino acids. The V end lost 1 base, the J end lost 0 bases, and 8 bases lay between the germline ends. Germline CDR1 is MGHDK and CDR2 is SYGVNS. The CDR3 DNA sequence: TGTGCCAGCAGTGAATGGGGGGCCAGCACAGATACGCAGTATTTT. Protein product: CASSEWGASTDTQYF.

This clonotype was seen a handful of times. The CDR3 is CASSLNEPPPGLNTEAFF. The CDR3 bases are TGTGCCAGCAGCTTAAACGAACCTCCACCGGGTCTGAACACTGAAGCTTTCTTT. V usage is TRBV11-2 and J usage is TRBJ1-1, with no clear D. Trimming took off 2 bases at V and 0 bases at J, with 19 bases between the two ends. CDR1 SGHAT and CDR2 FQNNGV come from the germline V gene. CDR3 length: 18 residues.

This clonotype appeared a few times. The chain combines TRBV12-3 or TRBV12-4 with TRBJ1-2, with 9 bases aligning to TRBD1. The CDR3 totals 16 residues. Trimming cost V 5 bases and J 3 bases; bases outside gene matches: 10. The CDR3 DNA reads TGTGCCAGCAGTAACCTTCGGGACAGGGTTGACTATGGCTACACCTTC. This encodes CASSNLRDRVDYGYTF.

Only a few counts were recorded for this clonotype. This chain uses TRBV9 with TRBJ2-1, with D maybe TRBD2 (7 bases). Germline V gene lookup returns CDR1 SGDLS and CDR2 YYNGEE. Trimming took 6 bases from V and 4 from J, leaving 14 bases between them. This CDR3 comprises 14 residues. The CDR3 nucleotides are TGTGCCAGCACAAGGGGGGGGACGTACAATGAGCAGTTCTTC. Translation gives CASTRGGTYNEQFF. Full variable domain (rest looked up from reference TRBV9 and TRBJ2-1): DSGVTQTPKHLITATGQRVTLRCSPRSGDLSVYWYQQSLDQGLQFLIQYYNGEERAKGNILERFSAQQFPDLHSELNLSSLELGDSALYFCASTRGGTYNEQFFGPGTRLTVL.

The chain links TRBV6-5 to TRBJ2-1; 8 positions agree with TRBD2. With 0 bases clipped from V and 0 bases from J, the junction kept 7 bases outside the gene matches. CDR1 MNHEY and CDR2 SVGAGI come from the germline V gene. The length of the CDR3 is 18 residues. The chain's CDR3 is CASSYSRGDLSSYNEQFF. CDR3 nucleotides: TGTGCCAGCAGTTACTCGCGGGGGGATCTGAGCTCCTACAATGAGCAGTTCTTC.

The count of this clonotype is one. The chain links TRBV27 to TRBJ1-2; 9 bases line up with TRBD1. Germline lookup yields CDR1 MNHEY and CDR2 SMNVEV (reference sequence). CDR3 length: 15 amino acids. V lost 4 bases, J lost 8 bases, and 11 bases stayed unmatched. DNA for the CDR3: TGTGCCAGCAGTTCCCCGGACAGGGGCTTATACGGCTACACCTTC. This encodes CASSSPDRGLYGYTF.

The chain is built from TRBV19 and TRBJ2-1, with D perhaps TRBD1 (5 bases). Trimming shortened V by 8 bases and J by 7 bases, and 15 bases separated the two germline ends. The CDR3 contains 13 residues. Germline V lookup: CDR1 LNHDA, CDR2 SQIVND (reference sequence). The DNA of the CDR3 is TGTGCCAGTTTAAGGTTAGGGGATAATGAGCAGTTCTTC. This sequence encodes CASLRLGDNEQFF.

The rearrangement joins TRBV7-6 to TRBJ2-1; D could derive from TRBD1 or TRBD2 (5 bases each). From germline, CDR1 is SGHVS and CDR2 FNYEAQ. Trimming took off 6 bases at V and 3 bases at J, with 15 bases between the two ends. The CDR3 is 15 amino acids. DNA of the CDR3: TGTGCCAGCAGTCGTCCGGGACGGAACTACAATGAGCAGTTCTTC. Translation: CASSRPGRNYNEQFF.

CDR3 in DNA: TGTGCCAGCAGCTTAGAGGGTAACTACAATGAGCAGTTCTTC. This encodes CASSLEGNYNEQFF. The chain uses TRBV7-2 and TRBJ2-1; the D is unclear. Germline-derived CDR1 and CDR2 are SGHTA and FQGNSA. Trimming pared 1 base from V and 3 bases from J, leaving 7 bases between. This CDR3 is 14 amino acids long.

The chain recombines TRBV19 with TRBJ1-1; perhaps TRBD1 as D (5 bases). The CDR3 contains 14 residues. Trimming removed 2 bases from V and 7 bases from J, with 14 bases in between. Germline CDR1 LNHDA, CDR2 SQIVND (reference sequence). The CDR3 nucleotides read TGTGCCAGTAGTATAAATACTGGTCAGGGTGAAGCTTTCTTT. It specifies CASSINTGQGEAFF.

The chain links TRBV7-2 to TRBJ1-2; D uncertain. V was trimmed by 6 bases and J by 5 bases, leaving 7 bases between them. The CDR3 loop spans 11 amino acids. The germline gives CDR1 SGHTA, CDR2 FQGNSA. The CDR3 DNA follows: TGTGCCAGCAGGGTGGGGTATGGCTACACCTTC. Its protein is CASRVGYGYTF.

The chain uses TRBV7-9 and TRBJ2-7, with D possibly being TRBD1 or TRBD2 (5 bases each). Trimming stripped 5 bases from V and 1 base from J, with 15 bases between. The germline gives CDR1 SEHNR, CDR2 FQNEAQ (reference sequence). The CDR3 runs to 15 residues. The CDR3 region has the DNA TGTGCCAGCAGCCCCCCCCGGGGCCTTTCCTACGAGCAGTACGTC. Translated, it gives CASSPPRGLSYEQYV.

In this sample, this clonotype turned up a few times. This chain uses TRBV19 with TRBJ1-2, with D uncertain. Trimming stripped 2 bases from V and 6 bases from J, with 13 bases between. The CDR3 has 14 residues. Germline CDR1 reads LNHDA; CDR2 reads SQIVND (reference sequence). CDR3 nucleotide sequence: TGTGCCAGTAGTATATGGGGAAACATCAATGGCTACACCTTC. Translating gives CASSIWGNINGYTF.

This clonotype was recorded many times. The chain has TRBV27 and TRBJ1-2; D is unresolved. The CDR3 is 11 amino acids. Trimming stripped 4 bases from V and 2 bases from J, with 2 bases between. Germline V gene sequence: CDR1 MNHEY, CDR2 SMNVEV (reference sequence). The CDR3: CASSCNYGYTF. The CDR3 DNA is TGTGCCAGCAGTTGCAACTATGGCTACACCTTC.